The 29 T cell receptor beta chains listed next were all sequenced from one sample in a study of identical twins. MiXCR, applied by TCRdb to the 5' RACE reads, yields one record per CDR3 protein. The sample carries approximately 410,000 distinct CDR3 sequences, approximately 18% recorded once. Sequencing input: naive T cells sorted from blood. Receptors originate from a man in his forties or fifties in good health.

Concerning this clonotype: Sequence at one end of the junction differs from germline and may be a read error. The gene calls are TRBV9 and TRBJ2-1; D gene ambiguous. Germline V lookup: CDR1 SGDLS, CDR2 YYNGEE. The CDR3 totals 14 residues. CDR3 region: CASSVGTSYNEPFF. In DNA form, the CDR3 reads TGTGCCAGCAGCGTAGGTACATCTTACAATGAGCCGTTCTTC.

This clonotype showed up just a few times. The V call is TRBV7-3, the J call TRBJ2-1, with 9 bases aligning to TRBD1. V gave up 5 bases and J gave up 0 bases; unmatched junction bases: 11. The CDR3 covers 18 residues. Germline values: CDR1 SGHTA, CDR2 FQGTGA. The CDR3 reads CASSLDRGSLGSYNEQFF. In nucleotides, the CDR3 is TGTGCCAGCAGCCTCGACAGGGGGTCCCTTGGCTCCTACAATGAGCAGTTCTTC. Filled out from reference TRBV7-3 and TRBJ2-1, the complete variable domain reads GAGVSQTPSNKVTEKGKYVELRCDPISGHTALYWYRQSLGQGPEFLIYFQGTGAADDSGLPNDRFFAVRPEGSVSTLKIQRTERGDSAVYLCASSLDRGSLGSYNEQFFGPGTRLTVL.

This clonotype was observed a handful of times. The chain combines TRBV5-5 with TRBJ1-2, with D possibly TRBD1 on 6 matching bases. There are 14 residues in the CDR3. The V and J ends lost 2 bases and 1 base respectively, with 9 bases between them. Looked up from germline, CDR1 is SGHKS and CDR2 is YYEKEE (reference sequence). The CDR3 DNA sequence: TGTGCCAGCAGCTTACCGGGACATAACTATGGCTACACCTTC. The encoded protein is CASSLPGHNYGYTF.

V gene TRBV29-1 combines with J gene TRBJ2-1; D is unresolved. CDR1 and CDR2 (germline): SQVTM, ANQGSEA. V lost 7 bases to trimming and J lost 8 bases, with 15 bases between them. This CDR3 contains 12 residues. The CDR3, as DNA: TGCAGCGCCCCCGGGCAATCGGATGAGCAGTTCTTC. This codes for CSAPGQSDEQFF.

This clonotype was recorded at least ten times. CDR3 loop: CASSLNSGFNNEQFF. The CDR3 DNA follows: TGTGCCAGCAGCTTAAACTCCGGGTTCAACAATGAGCAGTTCTTC. This chain links TRBV7-9 with TRBJ2-1; no clear D gene. The CDR3 sequence is 15 residues long. The V gene lost 2 bases and the J gene lost 5 bases, with 13 bases spanning the gap. In germline, CDR1 is SEHNR, CDR2 FQNEAQ (reference sequence).

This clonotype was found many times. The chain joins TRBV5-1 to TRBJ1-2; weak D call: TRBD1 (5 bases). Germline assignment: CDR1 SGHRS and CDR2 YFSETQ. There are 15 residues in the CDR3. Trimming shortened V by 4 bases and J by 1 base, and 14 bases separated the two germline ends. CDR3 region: CASSPTRQYNYGYTF. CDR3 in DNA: TGCGCCAGCAGCCCTACCCGACAGTATAACTATGGCTACACCTTC.

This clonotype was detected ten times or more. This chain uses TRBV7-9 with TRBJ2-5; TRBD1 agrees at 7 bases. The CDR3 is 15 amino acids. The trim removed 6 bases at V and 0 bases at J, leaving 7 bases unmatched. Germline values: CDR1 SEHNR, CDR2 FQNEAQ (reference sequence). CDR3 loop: CASSPEQGYQETQYF. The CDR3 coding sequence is TGTGCCAGCAGTCCAGAACAGGGGTACCAAGAGACCCAGTACTTC.

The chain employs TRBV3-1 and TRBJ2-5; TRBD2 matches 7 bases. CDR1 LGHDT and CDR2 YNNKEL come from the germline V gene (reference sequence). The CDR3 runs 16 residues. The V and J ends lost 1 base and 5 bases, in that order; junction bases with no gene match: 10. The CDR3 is CASSQGDRTSMETQYF. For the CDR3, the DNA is TGTGCCAGCAGCCAAGGTGACCGGACTAGTATGGAGACCCAGTACTTC.

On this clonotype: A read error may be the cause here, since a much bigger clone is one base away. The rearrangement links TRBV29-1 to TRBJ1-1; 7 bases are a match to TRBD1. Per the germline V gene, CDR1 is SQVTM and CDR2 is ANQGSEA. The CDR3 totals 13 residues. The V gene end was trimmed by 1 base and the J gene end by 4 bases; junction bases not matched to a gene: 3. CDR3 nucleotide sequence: TGCAGCGTTGAAGTGGGACAGTGCACTGAAGCTTTCTTT. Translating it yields CSVEVGQCTEAFF.

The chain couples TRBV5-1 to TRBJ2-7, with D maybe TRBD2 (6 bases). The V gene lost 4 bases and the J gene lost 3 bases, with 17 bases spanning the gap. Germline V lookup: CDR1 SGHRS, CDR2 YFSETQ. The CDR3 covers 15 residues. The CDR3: CASSLAGRDYYEQYF. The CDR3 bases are TGCGCCAGCAGCCTGGCCGGGAGAGATTACTACGAGCAGTACTTC. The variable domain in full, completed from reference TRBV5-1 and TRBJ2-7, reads KAGVTQTPRYLIKTRGQQVTLSCSPISGHRSVSWYQQTPGQGLQFLFEYFSETQRNKGNFPGRFSGRQFSNSRSEMNVSTLELGDSALYLCASSLAGRDYYEQYFGPGTRLTVT.

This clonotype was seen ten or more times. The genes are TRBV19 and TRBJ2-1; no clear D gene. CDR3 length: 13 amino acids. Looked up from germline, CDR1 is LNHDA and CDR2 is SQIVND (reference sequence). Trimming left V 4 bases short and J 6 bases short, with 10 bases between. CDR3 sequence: CASSSRERNEQFF. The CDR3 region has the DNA TGTGCCAGTAGTAGTCGAGAACGCAATGAGCAGTTCTTC. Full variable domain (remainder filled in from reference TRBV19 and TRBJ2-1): DGGITQSPKYLFRKEGQNVTLSCEQNLNHDAMYWYRQDPGQGLRLIYYSQIVNDFQKGDIAEGYSVSREKKESFPLTVTSAQKNPTAFYLCASSSRERNEQFFGPGTRLTVL.

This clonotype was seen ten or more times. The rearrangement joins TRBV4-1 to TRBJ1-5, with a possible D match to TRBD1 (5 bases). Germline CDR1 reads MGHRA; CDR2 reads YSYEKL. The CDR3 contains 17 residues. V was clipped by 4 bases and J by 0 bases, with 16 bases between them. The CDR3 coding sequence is TGCGCCAGCAGCCCATCAACGGGGGGTCTTAGCAATCAGCCCCAGCATTTT. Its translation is CASSPSTGGLSNQPQHF.

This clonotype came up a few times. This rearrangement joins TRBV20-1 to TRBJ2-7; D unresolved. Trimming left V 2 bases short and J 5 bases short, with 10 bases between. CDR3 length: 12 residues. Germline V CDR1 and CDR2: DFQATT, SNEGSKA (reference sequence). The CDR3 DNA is TGCAGTGCTAGAAATGGCGGCGACGAGCAGTACTTC. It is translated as CSARNGGDEQYF.

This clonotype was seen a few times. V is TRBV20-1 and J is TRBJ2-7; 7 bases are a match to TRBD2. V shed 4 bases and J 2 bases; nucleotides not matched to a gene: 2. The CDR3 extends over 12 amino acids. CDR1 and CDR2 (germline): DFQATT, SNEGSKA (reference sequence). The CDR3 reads CSATAGAYEQYF. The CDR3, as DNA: TGCAGTGCTACTGCGGGAGCCTACGAGCAGTACTTC.

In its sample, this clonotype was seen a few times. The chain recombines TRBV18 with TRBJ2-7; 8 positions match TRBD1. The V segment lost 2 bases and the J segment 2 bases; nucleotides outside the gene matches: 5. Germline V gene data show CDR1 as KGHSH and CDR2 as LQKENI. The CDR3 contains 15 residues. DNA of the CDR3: TGTGCCAGCTCACCATTTCAACAGGGGGCCTACGAGCAGTACTTC. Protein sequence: CASSPFQQGAYEQYF.

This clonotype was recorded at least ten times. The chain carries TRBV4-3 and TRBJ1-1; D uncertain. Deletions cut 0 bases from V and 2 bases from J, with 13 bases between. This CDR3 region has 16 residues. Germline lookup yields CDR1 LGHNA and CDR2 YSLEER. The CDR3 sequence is CASSQETGWGNTEAFF. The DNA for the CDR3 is TGCGCCAGCAGCCAAGAGACGGGATGGGGAAACACTGAAGCTTTCTTT.

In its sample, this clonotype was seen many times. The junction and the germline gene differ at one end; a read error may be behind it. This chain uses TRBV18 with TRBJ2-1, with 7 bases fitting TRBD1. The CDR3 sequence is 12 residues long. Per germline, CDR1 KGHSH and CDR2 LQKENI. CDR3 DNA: TGTGCCAGCTCCCACACCCGGGACAGTAACCACTTC. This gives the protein CASSHTRDSNHF.

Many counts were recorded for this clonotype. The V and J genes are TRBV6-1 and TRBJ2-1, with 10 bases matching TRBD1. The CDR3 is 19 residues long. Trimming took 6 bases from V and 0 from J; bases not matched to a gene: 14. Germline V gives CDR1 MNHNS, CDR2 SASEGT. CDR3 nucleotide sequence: TGTGCCAGCAGACTAACCGGGACAGGGGTTCTTAGCTCCTACAATGAGCAGTTCTTC. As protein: CASRLTGTGVLSSYNEQFF.

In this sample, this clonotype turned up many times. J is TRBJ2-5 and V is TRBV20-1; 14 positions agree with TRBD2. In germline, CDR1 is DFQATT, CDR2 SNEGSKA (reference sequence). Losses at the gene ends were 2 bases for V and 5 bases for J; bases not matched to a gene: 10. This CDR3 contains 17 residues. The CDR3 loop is CSARPMRRLAGGETQYF. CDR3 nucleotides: TGCAGTGCTAGACCAATGCGACGACTAGCGGGAGGGGAGACCCAGTACTTC.

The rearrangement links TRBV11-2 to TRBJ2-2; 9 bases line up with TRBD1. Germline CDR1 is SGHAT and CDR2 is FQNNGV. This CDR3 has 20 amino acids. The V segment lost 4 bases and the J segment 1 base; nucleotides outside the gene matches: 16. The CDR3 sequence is CASSSRTGQGSERNTGELFF. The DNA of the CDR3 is TGTGCCAGCAGCTCCCGTACCGGACAGGGGAGTGAGAGGAACACCGGGGAGCTGTTTTTT.

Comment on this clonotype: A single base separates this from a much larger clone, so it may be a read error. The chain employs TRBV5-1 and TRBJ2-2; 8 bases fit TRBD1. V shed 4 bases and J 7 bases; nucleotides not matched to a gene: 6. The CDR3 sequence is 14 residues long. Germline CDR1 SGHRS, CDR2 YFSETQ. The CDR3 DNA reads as TGCGCCAGCAGCACGCGACAGGGGAGCGGGGAGCTGTTTTTT. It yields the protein CASSTRQGSGELFF.

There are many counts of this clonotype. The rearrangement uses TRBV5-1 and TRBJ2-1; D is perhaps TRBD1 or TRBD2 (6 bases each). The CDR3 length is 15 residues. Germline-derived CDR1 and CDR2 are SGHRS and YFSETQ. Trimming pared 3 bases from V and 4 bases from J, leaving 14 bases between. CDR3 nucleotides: TGCGCCAGCAGCTCCCGAGGGGGGCGTTACAATGAGCAGTTCTTC. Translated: CASSSRGGRYNEQFF.

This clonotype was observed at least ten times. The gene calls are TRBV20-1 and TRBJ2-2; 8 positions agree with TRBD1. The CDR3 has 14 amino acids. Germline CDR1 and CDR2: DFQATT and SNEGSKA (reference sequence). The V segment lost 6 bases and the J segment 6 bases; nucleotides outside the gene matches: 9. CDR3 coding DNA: TGCAGTGCATTTCAGGGGGCGCAAGCCGGGGAGCTGTTTTTT. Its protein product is CSAFQGAQAGELFF.

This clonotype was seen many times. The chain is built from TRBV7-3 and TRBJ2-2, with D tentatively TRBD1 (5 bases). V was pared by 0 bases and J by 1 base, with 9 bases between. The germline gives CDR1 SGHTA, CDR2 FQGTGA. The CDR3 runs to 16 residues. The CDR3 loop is CASSLTGQWNTGELFF. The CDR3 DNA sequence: TGTGCCAGCAGCTTAACGGGGCAGTGGAACACCGGGGAGCTGTTTTTT.

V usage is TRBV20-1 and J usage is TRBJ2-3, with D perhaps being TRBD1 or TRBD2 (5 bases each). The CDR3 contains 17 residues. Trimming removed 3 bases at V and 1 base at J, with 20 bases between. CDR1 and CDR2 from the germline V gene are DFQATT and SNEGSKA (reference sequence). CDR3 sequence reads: CSARLPLLTGRTDTQYF. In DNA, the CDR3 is TGCAGTGCTAGGCTGCCATTGTTGACGGGGCGCACAGATACGCAGTATTTT.

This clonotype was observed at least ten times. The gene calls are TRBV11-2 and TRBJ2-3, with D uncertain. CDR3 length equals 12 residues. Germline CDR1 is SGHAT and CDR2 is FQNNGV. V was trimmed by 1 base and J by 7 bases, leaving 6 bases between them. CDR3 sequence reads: CASSLGAYTQYF. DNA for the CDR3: TGTGCCAGCAGCTTAGGGGCATATACGCAGTATTTT.

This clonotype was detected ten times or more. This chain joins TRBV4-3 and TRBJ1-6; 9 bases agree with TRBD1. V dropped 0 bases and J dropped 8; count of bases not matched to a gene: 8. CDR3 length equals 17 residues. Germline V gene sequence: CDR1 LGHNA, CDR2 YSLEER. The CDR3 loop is CASSQDLGTGWDSPLHF. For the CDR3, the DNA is TGCGCCAGCAGCCAAGATCTTGGGACAGGGTGGGATTCACCCCTCCACTTT.

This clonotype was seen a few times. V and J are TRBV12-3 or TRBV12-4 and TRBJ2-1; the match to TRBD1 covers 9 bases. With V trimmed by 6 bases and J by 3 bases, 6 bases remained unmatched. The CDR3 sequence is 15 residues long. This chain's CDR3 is CASSIDRGSYNEQFF. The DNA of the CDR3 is TGTGCCAGCAGCATAGACAGGGGGAGCTACAATGAGCAGTTCTTC.

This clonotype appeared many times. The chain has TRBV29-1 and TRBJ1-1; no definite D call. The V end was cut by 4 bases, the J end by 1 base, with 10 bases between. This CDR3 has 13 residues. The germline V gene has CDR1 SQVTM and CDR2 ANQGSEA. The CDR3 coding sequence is TGCAGCGTTGCTGCCCTTCGGAACACTGAAGCTTTCTTT. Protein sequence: CSVAALRNTEAFF.